This T cell receptor beta chain was found in a study of cytomegalovirus exposure and HLA in healthy donors. Trimming removed 0 bases at V and 2 bases at J, with 11 bases between. Germline loops: CDR1 SGHDN, CDR2 FVKESK. The CDR3 consists of 15 residues. Measured with immunoSEQ multiplex PCR; TCRdb has only the in-frame clones, and not every one. The sample includes about 98,000 clones, less than 90% of them seen just once. The sample was PBMCs. The chain is built from TRBV14 and TRBJ2-7; TRBD1 is a possible D gene (5 bases). The source is a man aged 18-30 years in good health and CMV-seropositive. CDR3 amino acids: CASSQDSGSPYEQYF. Here the CDR3 DNA reads TGTGCCAGCAGCCAAGATTCAGGGTCACCCTACGAGCAGTACTTC.